The 22 T cell receptor beta chains reported below all come from one sample, sequenced in a study of shared clonotypes between healthy human individuals. The data were produced by immunoSEQ multiplex PCR, yet TCRdb's version contains in-frame clones alone and is incomplete. The table has a few million clones, approximately 94% seen once. The sequenced material came from naive CD4+ T cells sorted from blood. Subset of the sample: CD45RA+ positively selected. The receptor source for this set is a man younger than 35 in good health.

The chain is built from TRBV5-1 and TRBJ2-5, with D uncertain. The CDR3 runs to 13 residues. V was clipped by 4 bases and J by 0 bases, with 7 bases between them. Germline values: CDR1 SGHRS, CDR2 YFSETQ. The CDR3 loop reads CASSGQNQETQYF. DNA for the CDR3: TGCGCCAGCAGCGGGCAAAACCAAGAGACCCAGTACTTC.

The chain links TRBV6-6 to TRBJ2-1; 10 bases fit TRBD2. CDR1 is MNHNY and CDR2 is SVGAGI in the germline V gene (reference sequence). This CDR3 has 16 residues. V lost 2 bases to trimming and J lost 5 bases; unmatched junction nucleotides: 6. CDR3 sequence (DNA): TGTGCCAGCAGTTACGGAAGCGGGAGGGCCAACAATGAGCAGTTCTTC. This codes for CASSYGSGRANNEQFF.

The chain joins TRBV2 to TRBJ2-2; the D gene could be TRBD1 or TRBD2 (5 bases each). Deletions cut 7 bases from V and 1 base from J, with 22 bases between. The CDR3 has 18 residues. Germline V CDR1 and CDR2: SNHLY, FYNNEI. The CDR3 DNA reads as TGTGCCAGCATCCTTCGGGGACCTGAGATCAAGAACACCGGGGAGCTGTTTTTT. As protein: CASILRGPEIKNTGELFF.

This chain links TRBV28 with TRBJ1-2, with a weak D call TRBD1 (6 bases). The V and J ends lost 2 bases and 8 bases respectively, with 12 bases between them. The CDR3 contains 13 residues. Germline CDR1 is MDHEN and CDR2 is SYDVKM. This chain's CDR3 is CASSLNRAKGYTF. DNA of the CDR3: TGTGCCAGCAGTTTAAACAGGGCGAAGGGCTACACCTTC.

The V and J genes are TRBV6-1 and TRBJ1-2, with a possible D match to TRBD1 (5 bases). Germline V gene lookup returns CDR1 MNHNS and CDR2 SASEGT. The CDR3 extends over 13 amino acids. The V end lost 10 bases, the J end lost 3 bases, and 15 bases lay between the germline ends. In DNA form, the CDR3 reads TGTGCCACGGGGGGAAGGGAGGACTATGGCTACACCTTC. Translating it yields CATGGREDYGYTF.

The chain joins TRBV4-1 to TRBJ2-4, with 11 bases fitting TRBD2. V gave up 6 bases and J gave up 9 bases; unmatched junction bases: 19. Per germline, CDR1 MGHRA and CDR2 YSYEKL. The CDR3 contains 18 residues. This chain's CDR3 is CASSRTPGLADGVGIQYF. CDR3 sequence (DNA): TGCGCCAGCAGTCGTACCCCGGGACTAGCGGATGGGGTGGGCATTCAGTACTTC.

This rearrangement joins TRBV14 to TRBJ2-1; 8 bases align to TRBD1. The trim removed 5 bases at V and 2 bases at J, leaving 5 bases unmatched. The CDR3 contains 15 residues. The V gene's germline CDR1 is SGHDN and CDR2 FVKESK. Written as DNA, the CDR3 is TGTGCCAGCAGCACGATCAGGGGGCCCTACAATGAGCAGTTCTTC. Amino acid sequence: CASSTIRGPYNEQFF.

The chain joins TRBV11-2 to TRBJ1-3; 8 bases match TRBD1. Germline CDR1 SGHAT, CDR2 FQNNGV. The CDR3 covers 15 residues. V lost 3 bases to trimming and J lost 6 bases; unmatched junction nucleotides: 7. The CDR3 reads CASSLTTGVKNTIYF. The CDR3, as DNA: TGTGCCAGCAGCTTGACGACAGGGGTGAAAAACACCATATATTTT.

J is TRBJ1-6 and V is TRBV7-2; D is perhaps TRBD1 (6 bases). This CDR3 has 14 residues. Trimming took 2 bases from V and 9 from J, leaving 11 bases between them. Germline lookup yields CDR1 SGHTA and CDR2 FQGNSA. The CDR3 here is CASSLQGGGSPLHF. The CDR3 coding sequence is TGTGCCAGCAGCTTACAAGGGGGGGGTTCACCCCTCCACTTT.

V and J are TRBV9 and TRBJ1-6; D is unclear. CDR1 is SGDLS, CDR2 YYNGEE, per germline. The V end was cut by 3 bases, the J end by 7 bases, with 14 bases between. The CDR3 has 15 residues. The CDR3 DNA is TGTGCCAGCAGCGGAGATGGGCATAGCAATTCACCCCTCCACTTT. Translating gives CASSGDGHSNSPLHF.

This chain links TRBV19 with TRBJ1-5, with D perhaps matching TRBD1 (5 bases). V was clipped by 4 bases and J by 0 bases, with 22 bases between them. CDR3 size: 19 residues. Germline V gene lookup returns CDR1 LNHDA and CDR2 SQIVND (reference sequence). The CDR3 region has the DNA TGTGCCAGTAGTAAATGGCGGGATCCAGGGAGGTATAGCAATCAGCCCCAGCATTTT. This encodes CASSKWRDPGRYSNQPQHF.

The chain links TRBV6-5 to TRBJ2-1; unclear D gene. V lost 6 bases and J 4 bases, leaving 7 bases between the germline ends. The CDR3 consists of 12 residues. The germline V gene has CDR1 MNHEY and CDR2 SVGAGI. CDR3 DNA sequence: TGTGCCAGCAGGAACTTTTACAATGAGCAGTTCTTC. Its translation: CASRNFYNEQFF.

This clone was counted between two and nine times. The chain employs TRBV28 and TRBJ1-1; D unclear. Germline CDR1 is MDHEN and CDR2 is SYDVKM. The CDR3 totals 14 residues. As DNA, the CDR3 is TGTGTCTTGGGCACACTACCACCTCGTTCTGAAGCTTTCTTT. Residues: CVLGTLPPRSEAFF.

The chain couples TRBV19 to TRBJ2-3; TRBD2 matches 11 bases. With V trimmed by 3 bases and J by 4 bases, 3 bases remained unmatched. The CDR3 contains 15 residues. Germline V CDR1 and CDR2: LNHDA, SQIVND (reference sequence). CDR3 nucleotides: TGTGCCAGTAGTATGACTAGCGGGGCCCCAGATACGCAGTATTTT. It encodes CASSMTSGAPDTQYF.

The J gene is TRBJ2-2, the V gene TRBV28, with 7 bases that match TRBD1. The CDR3 spans 15 residues. V gave up 7 bases and J gave up 5 bases; unmatched junction bases: 10. Germline values: CDR1 MDHEN, CDR2 SYDVKM. The CDR3 sequence is CASTTPGQSTGELFF. Here the CDR3 DNA reads TGTGCCAGCACCACTCCGGGACAGAGTACCGGGGAGCTGTTTTTT.

The rearrangement joins TRBV6-1 to TRBJ1-2, with D tentatively TRBD1 (5 bases). This CDR3 is 15 amino acids long. CDR1 MNHNS and CDR2 SASEGT come from the germline V gene. Trimming removed 6 bases at V and 2 bases at J, with 16 bases between. CDR3 DNA: TGTGCCAGCAGGGCCGAGGACACGCAGAACTATGGCTACACCTTC. Its translation is CASRAEDTQNYGYTF.

The chain recombines TRBV2 with TRBJ2-3; no reliable D call. Trimming shortened V by 3 bases and J by 0 bases, and 7 bases separated the two germline ends. There are 14 residues in the CDR3. Per the germline V gene, CDR1 is SNHLY and CDR2 is FYNNEI. The CDR3 loop is CASSDRRSTDTQYF. The DNA for the CDR3 is TGTGCCAGCAGTGATCGGCGTAGCACAGATACGCAGTATTTT.

V gene TRBV4-1 combines with J gene TRBJ1-6; D is perhaps TRBD1 (6 bases). Per germline, CDR1 MGHRA and CDR2 YSYEKL. Trimming removed 6 bases from V and 3 bases from J, with 15 bases in between. This CDR3 has 16 amino acids. This CDR3 is CASREGEAIYNSPLHF. The CDR3 DNA is TGCGCCAGCAGGGAGGGGGAAGCTATCTATAATTCACCCCTCCACTTT.

The J gene is TRBJ1-4, the V gene TRBV27; TRBD1 matches at 9 bases. The CDR3 totals 14 residues. Germline V lookup: CDR1 MNHEY, CDR2 SMNVEV (reference sequence). Trimming cost V 6 bases and J 8 bases; bases outside gene matches: 7. CDR3 region: CASSLQGAREKLFF. Written as DNA, the CDR3 is TGTGCCAGCAGCCTACAGGGGGCTAGGGAAAAACTGTTTTTT.

For this clone: Other DNA sequences within the sample encode an identical CDR3. The V and J genes are TRBV10-3 and TRBJ2-3; the D is unclear. CDR1 is ENHRY and CDR2 is SYGVKD in the germline V gene. V lost 8 bases, J lost 0 bases, and 6 bases lay in between. The CDR3 length is 12 residues. Here the CDR3 reads CAISASTDTQYF. Written as DNA, the CDR3 is TGTGCCATCTCGGCTAGCACAGATACGCAGTATTTT.

This clone was seen only a few times. The chain carries TRBV6-5 and TRBJ1-6; 9 nucleotides agree with TRBD1. Germline trimming cut 6 bases from V and 10 bases from J; bases unmatched to any gene: 4. CDR3 length: 13 amino acids. Per the germline V gene, CDR1 is MNHEY and CDR2 is SVGAGI. CDR3 nucleotide sequence: TGTGCCAGCAGATCTACAGGGGGCTCACCCCTCCACTTT. This translates into CASRSTGGSPLHF.

This sequence joins TRBV30 and TRBJ2-5; D not resolved. This CDR3 has 13 amino acids. With 0 bases removed from V and 0 bases from J, the gap between germline ends came to 5 bases. The V gene's germline CDR1 is GTSNPN and CDR2 SVGIG (reference sequence). In DNA, the CDR3 is TGTGCCTGGAGTGTACACGACCAAGAGACCCAGTACTTC. This encodes CAWSVHDQETQYF.